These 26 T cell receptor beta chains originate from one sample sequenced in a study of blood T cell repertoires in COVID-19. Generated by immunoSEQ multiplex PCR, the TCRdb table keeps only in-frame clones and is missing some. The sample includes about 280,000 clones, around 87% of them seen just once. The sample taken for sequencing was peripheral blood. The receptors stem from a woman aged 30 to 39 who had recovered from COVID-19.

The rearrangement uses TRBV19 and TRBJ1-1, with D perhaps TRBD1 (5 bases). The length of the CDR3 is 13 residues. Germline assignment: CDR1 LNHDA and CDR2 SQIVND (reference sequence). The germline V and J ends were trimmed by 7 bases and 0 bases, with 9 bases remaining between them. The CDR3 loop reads CASMWGVNTEAFF. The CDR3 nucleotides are TGTGCCAGTATGTGGGGGGTGAACACTGAAGCTTTCTTT.

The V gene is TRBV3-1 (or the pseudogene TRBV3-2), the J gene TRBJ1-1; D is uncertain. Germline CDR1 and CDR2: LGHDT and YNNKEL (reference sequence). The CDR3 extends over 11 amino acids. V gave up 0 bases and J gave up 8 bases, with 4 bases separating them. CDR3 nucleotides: TGTGCCAGCAGCCAAGACAGAGAAGCTTTCTTT. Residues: CASSQDREAFF.

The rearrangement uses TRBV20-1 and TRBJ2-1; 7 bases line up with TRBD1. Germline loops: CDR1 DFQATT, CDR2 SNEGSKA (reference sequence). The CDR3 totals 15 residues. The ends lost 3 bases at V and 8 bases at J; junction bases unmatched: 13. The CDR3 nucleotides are TGCAGTGCTAGTGATGGTGGGACAGCAGACGATGAGCAGTTCTTC. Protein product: CSASDGGTADDEQFF.

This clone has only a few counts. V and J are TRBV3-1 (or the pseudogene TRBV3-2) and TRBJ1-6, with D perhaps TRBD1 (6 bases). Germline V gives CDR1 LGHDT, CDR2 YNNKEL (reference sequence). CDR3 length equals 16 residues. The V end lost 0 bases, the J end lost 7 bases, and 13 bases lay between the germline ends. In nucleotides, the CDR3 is TGTGCCAGCAGCCAAGATTCCCCAGGGGACAATTCACCCCTCCACTTT. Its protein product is CASSQDSPGDNSPLHF.

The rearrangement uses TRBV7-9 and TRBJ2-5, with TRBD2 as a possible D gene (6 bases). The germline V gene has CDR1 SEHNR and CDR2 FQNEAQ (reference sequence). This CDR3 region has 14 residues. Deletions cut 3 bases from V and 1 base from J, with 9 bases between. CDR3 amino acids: CASSFGGGQETQYF. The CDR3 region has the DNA TGTGCCAGCAGCTTCGGGGGAGGCCAAGAGACCCAGTACTTC. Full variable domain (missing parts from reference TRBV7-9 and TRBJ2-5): DTGVSQNPRHKITKRGQNVTFRCDPISEHNRLYWYRQTLGQGPEFLTYFQNEAQLEKSRLLSDRFSAERPKGSFSTLEIQRTEQGDSAMYLCASSFGGGQETQYFGPGTRLLVL.

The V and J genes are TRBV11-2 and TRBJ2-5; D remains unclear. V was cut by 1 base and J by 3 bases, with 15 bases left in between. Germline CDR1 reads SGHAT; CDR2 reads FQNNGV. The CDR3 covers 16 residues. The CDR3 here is CASSLGPGRKKETQYF. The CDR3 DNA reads TGTGCCAGCAGCTTAGGACCAGGCAGGAAGAAAGAGACCCAGTACTTC.

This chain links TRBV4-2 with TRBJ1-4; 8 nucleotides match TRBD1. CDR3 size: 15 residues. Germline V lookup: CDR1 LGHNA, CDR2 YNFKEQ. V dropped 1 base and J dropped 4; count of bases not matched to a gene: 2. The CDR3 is CASSQADRVNEKLFF. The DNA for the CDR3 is TGTGCCAGCAGCCAAGCGGACAGGGTTAATGAAAAACTGTTTTTT.

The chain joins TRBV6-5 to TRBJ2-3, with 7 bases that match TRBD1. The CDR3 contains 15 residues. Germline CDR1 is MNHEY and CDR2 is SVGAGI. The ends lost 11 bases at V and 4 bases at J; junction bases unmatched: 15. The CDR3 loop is CAGGQTISIPDTQYF. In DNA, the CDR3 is TGTGCCGGGGGACAGACCATCTCTATCCCAGATACGCAGTATTTT.

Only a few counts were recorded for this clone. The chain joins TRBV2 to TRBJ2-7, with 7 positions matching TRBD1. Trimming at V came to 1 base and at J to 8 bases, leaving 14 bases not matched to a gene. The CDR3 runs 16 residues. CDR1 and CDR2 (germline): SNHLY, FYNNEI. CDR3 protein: CASSEGKQGTLRQQYF. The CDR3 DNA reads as TGTGCCAGCAGTGAAGGTAAACAGGGGACCCTACGACAGCAGTACTTC.

The CDR3 spells CASSEFTGWDTGELFF. Here the CDR3 DNA reads TGTGCCAGCAGTGAATTTACGGGGTGGGACACCGGGGAGCTGTTTTTT. V is TRBV25-1 and J is TRBJ2-2; tentative D call: TRBD2 (5 bases). Trimming removed 1 base from V and 3 bases from J, with 12 bases in between. The length of the CDR3 is 16 residues. Germline V gives CDR1 MGHDK, CDR2 SYGVNS.

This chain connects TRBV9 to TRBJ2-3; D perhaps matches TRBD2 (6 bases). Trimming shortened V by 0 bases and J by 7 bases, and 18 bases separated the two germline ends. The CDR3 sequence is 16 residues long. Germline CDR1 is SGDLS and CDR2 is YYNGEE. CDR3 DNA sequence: TGTGCCAGCAGCGTAGATGCGGGACCCGGGGGATATACGCAGTATTTT. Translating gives CASSVDAGPGGYTQYF.

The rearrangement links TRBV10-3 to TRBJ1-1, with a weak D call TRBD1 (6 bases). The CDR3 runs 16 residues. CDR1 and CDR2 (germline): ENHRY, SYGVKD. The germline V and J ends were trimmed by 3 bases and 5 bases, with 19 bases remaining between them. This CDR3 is CAISDLGGGARTEAFF. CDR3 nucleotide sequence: TGTGCCATCAGTGATTTAGGGGGAGGGGCGAGGACTGAAGCTTTCTTT.

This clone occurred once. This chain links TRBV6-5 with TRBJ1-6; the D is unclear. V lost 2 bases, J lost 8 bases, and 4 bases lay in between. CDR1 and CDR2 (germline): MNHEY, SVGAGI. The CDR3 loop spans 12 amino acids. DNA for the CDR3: TGTGCCAGCAGTTACCGGGATTCACCCCTCCACTTT. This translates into CASSYRDSPLHF.

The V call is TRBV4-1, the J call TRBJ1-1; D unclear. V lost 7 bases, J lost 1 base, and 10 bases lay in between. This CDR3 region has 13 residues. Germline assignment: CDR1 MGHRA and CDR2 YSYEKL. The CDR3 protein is CASTITTNTEAFF. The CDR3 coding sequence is TGCGCCAGCACTATAACCACGAACACTGAAGCTTTCTTT.

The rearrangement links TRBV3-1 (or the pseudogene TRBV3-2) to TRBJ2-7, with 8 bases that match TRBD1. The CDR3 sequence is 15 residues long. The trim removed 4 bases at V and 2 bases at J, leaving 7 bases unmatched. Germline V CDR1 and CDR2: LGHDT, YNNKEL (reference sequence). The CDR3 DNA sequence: TGTGCCAGCAGCCCCTATCGGACAGGGACCTACGAGCAGTACTTC. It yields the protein CASSPYRTGTYEQYF.

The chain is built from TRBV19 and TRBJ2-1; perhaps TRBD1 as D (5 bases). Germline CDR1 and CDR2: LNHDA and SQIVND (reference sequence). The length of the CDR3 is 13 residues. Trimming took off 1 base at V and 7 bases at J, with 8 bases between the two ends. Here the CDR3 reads CASSIGQINEQFF. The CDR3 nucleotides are TGTGCCAGTAGTATAGGACAGATTAATGAGCAGTTCTTC. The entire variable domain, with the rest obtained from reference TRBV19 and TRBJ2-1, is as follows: DGGITQSPKYLFRKEGQNVTLSCEQNLNHDAMYWYRQDPGQGLRLIYYSQIVNDFQKGDIAEGYSVSREKKESFPLTVTSAQKNPTAFYLCASSIGQINEQFFGPGTRLTVL.

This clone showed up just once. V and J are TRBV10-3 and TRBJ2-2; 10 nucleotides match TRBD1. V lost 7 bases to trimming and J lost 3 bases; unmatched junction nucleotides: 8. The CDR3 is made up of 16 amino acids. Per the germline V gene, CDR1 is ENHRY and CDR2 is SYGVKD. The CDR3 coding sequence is TGTGCCATCACCGTTGGACAGGGGGTCGACACCGGGGAGCTGTTTTTT. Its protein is CAITVGQGVDTGELFF.

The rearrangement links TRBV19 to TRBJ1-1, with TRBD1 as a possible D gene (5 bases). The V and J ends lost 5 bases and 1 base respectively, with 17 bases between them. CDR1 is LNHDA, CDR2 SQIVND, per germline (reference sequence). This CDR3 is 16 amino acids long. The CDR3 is CASSVPTGGGNTEAFF. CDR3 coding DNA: TGTGCCAGTAGTGTTCCCACCGGGGGGGGGAACACTGAAGCTTTCTTT.

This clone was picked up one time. The CDR3 region is CASSSSGGRYNEQFF. In DNA form, the CDR3 reads TGTGCCAGCAGTTCTAGCGGGGGGCGGTATAATGAGCAGTTCTTC. The V and J genes are TRBV11-3 and TRBJ2-1; 11 nucleotides match TRBD2. This CDR3 spans 15 amino acids. Germline V gene data show CDR1 as SGHNT and CDR2 as YENEEA. V trimming: 6 bases; J trimming: 7 bases; junction bases outside the gene matches: 8.

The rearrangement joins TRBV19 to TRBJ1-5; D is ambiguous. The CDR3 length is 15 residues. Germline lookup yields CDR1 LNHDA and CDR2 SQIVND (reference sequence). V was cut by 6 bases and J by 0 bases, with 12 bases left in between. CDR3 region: CASSQDFYSNQPQHF. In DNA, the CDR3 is TGTGCCAGTAGCCAGGATTTCTATAGCAATCAGCCCCAGCATTTT.

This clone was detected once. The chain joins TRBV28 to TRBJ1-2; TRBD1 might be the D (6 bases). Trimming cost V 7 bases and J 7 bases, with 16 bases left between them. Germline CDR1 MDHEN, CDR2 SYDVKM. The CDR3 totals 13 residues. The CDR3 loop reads CASNVGGFSGYTF. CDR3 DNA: TGTGCCAGCAACGTAGGGGGATTCTCTGGCTACACCTTC.

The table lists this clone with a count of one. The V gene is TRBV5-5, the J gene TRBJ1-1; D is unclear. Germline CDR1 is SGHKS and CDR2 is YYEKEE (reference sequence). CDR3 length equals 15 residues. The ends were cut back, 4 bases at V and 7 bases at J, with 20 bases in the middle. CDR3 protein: CASSPLGVTTLEAFF. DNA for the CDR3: TGTGCCAGCAGCCCTCTGGGCGTGACGACCCTTGAAGCTTTCTTT.

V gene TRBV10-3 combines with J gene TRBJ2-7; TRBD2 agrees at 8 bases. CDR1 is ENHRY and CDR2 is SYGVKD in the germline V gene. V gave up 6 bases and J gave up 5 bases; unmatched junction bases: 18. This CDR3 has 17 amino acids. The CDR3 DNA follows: TGTGCCATCAGACCGTCGATAGGACTAGCTTTAGGAGACGAGCAGTACTTC. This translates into CAIRPSIGLALGDEQYF.

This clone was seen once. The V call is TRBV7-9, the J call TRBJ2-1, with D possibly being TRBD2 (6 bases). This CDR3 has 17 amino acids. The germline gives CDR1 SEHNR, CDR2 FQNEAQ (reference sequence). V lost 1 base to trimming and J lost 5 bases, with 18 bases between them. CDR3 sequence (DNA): TGTGCCAGCAGCTTAGGGGGACTGGGCCACTTCCACAATGAGCAGTTCTTC. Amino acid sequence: CASSLGGLGHFHNEQFF.

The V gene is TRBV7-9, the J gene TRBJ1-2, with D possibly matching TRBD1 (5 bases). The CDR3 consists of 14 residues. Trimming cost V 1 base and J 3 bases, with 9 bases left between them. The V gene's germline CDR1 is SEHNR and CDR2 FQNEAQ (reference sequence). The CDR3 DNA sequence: TGTGCCAGCAGCTTAGTCGGGACTGACTATGGCTACACCTTC. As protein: CASSLVGTDYGYTF.

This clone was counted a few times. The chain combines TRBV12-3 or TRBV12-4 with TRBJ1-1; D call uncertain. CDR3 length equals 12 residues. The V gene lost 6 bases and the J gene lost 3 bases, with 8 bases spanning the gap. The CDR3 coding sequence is TGTGCCAGCAGCCGCGAGGACACTGAAGCTTTCTTT. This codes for CASSREDTEAFF.